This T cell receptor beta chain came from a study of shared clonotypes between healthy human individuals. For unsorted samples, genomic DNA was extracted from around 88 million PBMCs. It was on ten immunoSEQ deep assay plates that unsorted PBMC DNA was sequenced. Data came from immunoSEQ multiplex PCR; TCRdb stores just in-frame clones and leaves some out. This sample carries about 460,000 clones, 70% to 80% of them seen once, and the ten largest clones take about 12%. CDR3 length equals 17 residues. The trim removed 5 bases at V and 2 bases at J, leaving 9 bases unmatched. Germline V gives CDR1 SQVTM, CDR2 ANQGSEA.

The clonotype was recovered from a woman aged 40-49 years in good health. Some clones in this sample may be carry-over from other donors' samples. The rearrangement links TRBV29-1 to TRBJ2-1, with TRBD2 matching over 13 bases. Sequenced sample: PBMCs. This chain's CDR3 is CSVSLRTSGRPYNEQFF. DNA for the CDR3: TGCAGCGTTTCCCTCAGGACTAGCGGGAGACCCTACAATGAGCAGTTCTTC.